These 21 T cell receptor beta chains came from one sample sequenced in a study of blood T cell repertoires in COVID-19. Clones were sequenced by immunoSEQ multiplex PCR, and TCRdb holds only the in-frame ones, with some missing. The sample includes 200,000 to 300,000 clones, 80% to 90% seen only once; the top ten take approximately 2%. Sequenced sample: peripheral blood. Receptors were obtained from a man younger than 40 with active or convalescent COVID-19.

A remark on this clone: An end of the junction does not agree with germline; a read error may underlie this. The chain uses TRBV7-8 and TRBJ2-4, with no clear D. The CDR3 covers 13 residues. Germline values: CDR1 SGHVS, CDR2 FQNEAQ. CDR3 region: CASSLASLSPDNF. The CDR3 DNA reads TGTGCCAGCAGCTTAGCATCCCTCAGCCCCGACAACTTC.

This clone was seen only a few times. This sequence joins TRBV9 and TRBJ2-3, with 8 bases lining up with TRBD2. V trimming: 3 bases; J trimming: 8 bases; junction bases outside the gene matches: 2. The CDR3 is 12 amino acids. Germline V gene data show CDR1 as SGDLS and CDR2 as YYNGEE. The CDR3 region is CASSEGTSTQYF. CDR3 bases: TGTGCCAGCAGCGAGGGGACTAGTACGCAGTATTTT.

The J gene is TRBJ2-7, the V gene TRBV5-1; weak D call: TRBD1 (5 bases). V was cut by 0 bases and J by 2 bases, with 18 bases left in between. CDR1 and CDR2 from the germline V gene are SGHRS and YFSETQ. The CDR3 consists of 17 residues. CDR3 nucleotide sequence: TGCGCCAGCAGCTTGGACACACCTATTGACAGTACCTACGAGCAGTACTTC. Its protein product is CASSLDTPIDSTYEQYF.

The chain employs TRBV2 and TRBJ2-7; maybe TRBD2 (6 bases). There are 13 residues in the CDR3. Germline loops: CDR1 SNHLY, CDR2 FYNNEI. V was shortened by 6 bases and J by 3 bases, with 12 bases between the two germline ends. The CDR3 protein is CASSPGGHYEQYF. DNA of the CDR3: TGTGCCAGCAGCCCTGGAGGGCACTACGAGCAGTACTTC.

The genes are TRBV6-2 or TRBV6-3 and TRBJ2-3; 7 bases align to TRBD1. Per the germline V gene, CDR1 is MNHEY and CDR2 is SVGEGT. The V gene end was trimmed by 5 bases and the J gene end by 2 bases; junction bases not matched to a gene: 7. The CDR3 runs to 15 residues. CDR3 in amino acids: CASSHGDSFTDTQYF. Written as DNA, the CDR3 is TGTGCCAGCAGTCATGGGGACAGTTTCACAGATACGCAGTATTTT.

The chain is built from TRBV4-2 and TRBJ2-7, with 8 bases lining up with TRBD1. Per the germline V gene, CDR1 is LGHNA and CDR2 is YNFKEQ. V was pared by 4 bases and J by 0 bases, with 5 bases of the junction left unmatched. There are 15 residues in the CDR3. In DNA form, the CDR3 reads TGTGCCAGCAGCCCCGGGACAGGAAACTCCTACGAGCAGTACTTC. Protein product: CASSPGTGNSYEQYF.

The CDR3 spells CASSQARPLKTVYGYTF. The CDR3 DNA reads as TGTGCCAGCAGCCAAGCCCGGCCCTTAAAGACAGTTTATGGCTACACCTTC. The V call is TRBV3-1 (or the pseudogene TRBV3-2), the J call TRBJ1-2; D might be TRBD1 (5 bases). The germline V gene encodes CDR1 LGHDT and CDR2 YNNKEL (reference sequence). Between the trimmed V and J ends, which lost 1 base and 5 bases, there was a span of 20 bases. This CDR3 region has 17 residues.

J is TRBJ2-5 and V is TRBV6-4; D is unresolved. CDR3 size: 13 residues. Germline V lookup: CDR1 MRHNA, CDR2 SNTAGT. Trimming shortened V by 7 bases and J by 5 bases, and 14 bases separated the two germline ends. The CDR3 sequence: CASTLKQVETQYF. The CDR3 nucleotides read TGTGCCAGCACCCTGAAGCAGGTGGAGACCCAGTACTTC.

The gene calls are TRBV2 and TRBJ2-1; 7 nucleotides align to TRBD1. Losses at the gene ends were 5 bases for V and 4 bases for J; bases not matched to a gene: 14. The CDR3 is made up of 17 amino acids. Germline CDR1 is SNHLY and CDR2 is FYNNEI. The CDR3 protein is CASSFPDQGTEYNEQFF. CDR3 DNA sequence: TGTGCCAGCAGTTTTCCCGACCAGGGGACAGAATACAATGAGCAGTTCTTC.

This clone was found once. This chain uses TRBV4-1 with TRBJ2-5, with unresolved D. The length of the CDR3 is 16 residues. The germline V gene has CDR1 MGHRA and CDR2 YSYEKL. Trimming took off 1 base at V and 3 bases at J, with 15 bases between the two ends. The CDR3 spells CASSQGGVGSKETQYF. The CDR3 region has the DNA TGCGCCAGCAGCCAAGGAGGAGTCGGTAGTAAAGAGACCCAGTACTTC.

The V gene is TRBV18, the J gene TRBJ1-6; D possibly corresponds to TRBD1 (6 bases). CDR3 length: 16 residues. Trimming took 3 bases from V and 8 from J, leaving 17 bases between them. Germline lookup yields CDR1 KGHSH and CDR2 LQKENI. The CDR3 region is CASSPAAPGVDSPLHF. The CDR3 DNA sequence: TGTGCCAGCTCACCGGCTGCGCCAGGGGTAGATTCACCCCTCCACTTT.

The V and J genes are TRBV3-1 (or the pseudogene TRBV3-2) and TRBJ1-6; possible D gene TRBD1, 5 bases. Trimming removed 3 bases at V and 9 bases at J, with 12 bases between. Germline loops: CDR1 LGHDT, CDR2 YNNKEL (reference sequence). The CDR3 contains 14 residues. For the CDR3, the DNA is TGTGCCAGCAGCCACATCCAGGGCGGTTCACCCCTCCACTTT. Translated: CASSHIQGGSPLHF.

About this clone: The sample contains more than one DNA sequence encoding this CDR3. The chain employs TRBV12-3 or TRBV12-4 and TRBJ1-2; the D gene is possibly TRBD1 (6 bases). Trimming left V 7 bases short and J 7 bases short, with 13 bases between. CDR3 length equals 12 residues. For the CDR3, the DNA is TGTGCCAGCAAGCCCCCGACAGGTGGCTACACCTTC. As protein: CASKPPTGGYTF.

The CDR3 sequence: CASSYSETSGYYEQYF. In nucleotides, the CDR3 is TGTGCCAGCAGTTACTCGGAGACTAGCGGGTACTACGAGCAGTACTTC. The J gene is TRBJ2-7, the V gene TRBV6-5; 10 bases are a match to TRBD2. Germline V lookup: CDR1 MNHEY, CDR2 SVGAGI. CDR3 length: 16 amino acids. V lost 0 bases to trimming and J lost 3 bases; unmatched junction nucleotides: 5.

The chain uses TRBV29-1 and TRBJ1-2, with D possibly matching TRBD1 (6 bases). Germline lookup yields CDR1 SQVTM and CDR2 ANQGSEA. Trimming stripped 1 base from V and 2 bases from J, with 14 bases between. The CDR3 loop spans 15 amino acids. CDR3 amino acids: CSVEVSGVLNYGYTF. The CDR3 DNA is TGCAGCGTTGAAGTGTCAGGGGTTCTCAACTATGGCTACACCTTC.

The CDR3, as DNA: TGTGCCATCAGTTCCGGGACAGGGGGCACCGGGGAGCTGTTTTTT. Its protein is CAISSGTGGTGELFF. The chain is built from TRBV10-3 and TRBJ2-2, with TRBD1 matching over 11 bases. The CDR3 is made up of 15 amino acids. Germline CDR1 reads ENHRY; CDR2 reads SYGVKD. Trimming at V came to 5 bases and at J to 4 bases, leaving 3 bases not matched to a gene.

This chain joins TRBV5-1 and TRBJ2-1; D possibly corresponds to TRBD1 (6 bases). Trimming shortened V by 0 bases and J by 0 bases, and 16 bases separated the two germline ends. Germline assignment: CDR1 SGHRS and CDR2 YFSETQ. This CDR3 has 18 amino acids. CDR3 DNA sequence: TGCGCCAGCAGCTTGGCCAGAGACAGGCAGTACTCCTACAATGAGCAGTTCTTC. It is translated as CASSLARDRQYSYNEQFF.

The genes are TRBV9 and TRBJ1-1; 9 bases agree with TRBD1. V shed 4 bases, J shed 2 bases, and the junction held 3 bases outside the gene matches. Per the germline V gene, CDR1 is SGDLS and CDR2 is YYNGEE. There are 14 residues in the CDR3. This chain's CDR3 is CASSSQGANTEAFF. In DNA, the CDR3 is TGTGCCAGCAGCTCACAGGGGGCTAACACTGAAGCTTTCTTT.

The V gene is TRBV19, the J gene TRBJ1-5; TRBD1 might be the D (5 bases). Per germline, CDR1 LNHDA and CDR2 SQIVND (reference sequence). The V and J ends lost 4 bases and 6 bases respectively, with 19 bases between them. This CDR3 comprises 16 residues. The CDR3 reads CASSTGFSFPSQPQHF. Written as DNA, the CDR3 is TGTGCCAGTAGTACAGGGTTTTCGTTTCCAAGTCAGCCCCAGCATTTT. The whole variable domain, filled in from reference TRBV19 and TRBJ1-5, reads DGGITQSPKYLFRKEGQNVTLSCEQNLNHDAMYWYRQDPGQGLRLIYYSQIVNDFQKGDIAEGYSVSREKKESFPLTVTSAQKNPTAFYLCASSTGFSFPSQPQHFGDGTRLSIL.

The CDR3 DNA follows: TGTGCCAGCAGCACCGACAGGGGGGGCAATCAGCCCCAGCATTTT. This sequence encodes CASSTDRGGNQPQHF. The V call is TRBV6-5, the J call TRBJ1-5; TRBD1 matches 9 bases. The CDR3 covers 15 residues. V was clipped by 6 bases and J by 2 bases; unmatched bases: 5. From germline, CDR1 is MNHEY and CDR2 SVGAGI.

The J gene is TRBJ2-7, the V gene TRBV19; D may be TRBD1 (6 bases). Per the germline V gene, CDR1 is LNHDA and CDR2 is SQIVND (reference sequence). The CDR3 extends over 13 amino acids. Trimming took off 5 bases at V and 6 bases at J, with 14 bases between the two ends. CDR3 protein: CASSFARGSEQYF. As DNA, the CDR3 is TGTGCCAGTAGTTTCGCCAGGGGAAGCGAGCAGTACTTC.